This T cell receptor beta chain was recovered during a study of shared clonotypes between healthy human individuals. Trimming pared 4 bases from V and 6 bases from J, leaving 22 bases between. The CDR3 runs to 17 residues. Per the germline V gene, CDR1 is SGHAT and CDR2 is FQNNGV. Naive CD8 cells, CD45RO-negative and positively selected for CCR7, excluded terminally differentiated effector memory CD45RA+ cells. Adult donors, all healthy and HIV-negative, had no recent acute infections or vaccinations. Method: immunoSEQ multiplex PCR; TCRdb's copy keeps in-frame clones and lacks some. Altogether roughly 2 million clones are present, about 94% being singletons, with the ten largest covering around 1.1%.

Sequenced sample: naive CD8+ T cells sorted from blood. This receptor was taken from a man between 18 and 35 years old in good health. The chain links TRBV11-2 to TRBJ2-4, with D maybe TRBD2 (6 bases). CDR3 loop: CASSSKRGTPGVNIQYF. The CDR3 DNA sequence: TGTGCCAGCAGCTCTAAGAGGGGAACCCCGGGGGTAAACATTCAGTACTTC.